The TCR beta chain under discussion was sequenced for a study of blood T cells in healthy people across ages. The CDR3 runs 14 residues. Germline assignment: CDR1 SGHTA and CDR2 FQGNSA. The ends lost 5 bases at V and 5 bases at J; junction bases unmatched: 6. Through a sample-barcoded 5' primer and a J-beta primer mix, a second PCR was run for roughly 6 to 12 cycles. TCRdb re-called the 5' RACE reads through MiXCR, storing one row per CDR3 protein. This table holds 550,000 to 750,000 distinct CDR3 sequences, around 21% found once. This clonotype appeared a single time. The sequencing input was blood. This TCR was sampled from a man aged 70 or older in good health. V and J are TRBV7-2 and TRBJ2-5; 9 nucleotides line up with TRBD2. CDR3 sequence (DNA): TGTGCCAGCAGCCCTAGCGGGATTATGGAGACCCAGTACTTC. Protein sequence: CASSPSGIMETQYF.